A selection of T cell receptor beta chains follows, all from one sample in a study of OX40 agonist ivuxolimab in advanced cancers. Only in-frame clones appear in the TCRdb table, and some are missing; sequencing was by immunoSEQ multiplex PCR. This repertoire shows approximately 24,000 clones, about 77% found once; its top ten account for around 2%. The sequences come from CD4+ or CD8+ T cells sorted from blood, collected in a trial of the OX40 agonist ivuxolimab. These receptor sequences come from an adult with an advanced solid tumor such as melanoma, head and neck, liver or kidney cancer. Both conserved end residues are part of each CDR3. A D gene is named only where the DNA matches it firmly. A clone size is listed for some rows: how often the clone was seen (once, few, many), or a class if it is expanded.

CDR3 protein: CASSESTGNTIYF
CDR3 DNA: TGCGCCAGCAGTGAGTCGACTGGAAACACCATATATTTT
CDR3 length: 13
D gene: -
clone size: -
V gene: TRBV10-1
J gene: TRBJ1-3

CDR3 protein: CASISGTSYEQYF
CDR3 DNA: TGTGCCAGCATCTCCGGGACATCCTACGAGCAGTACTTC
CDR3 length: 13
D gene: -
clone size: -
V gene: TRBV2
J gene: TRBJ2-7

CDR3 protein: CASSAPGNEQYF
CDR3 DNA: TGTGCCAGCAGTGCCCCAGGGAACGAGCAGTACTTC
CDR3 length: 12
D gene: -
clone size: few
V gene: TRBV5-4
J gene: TRBJ2-7

CDR3 protein: CASSIWGEASNQPQHF
CDR3 DNA: TGTGCCAGTAGTATATGGGGGGAGGCGAGCAATCAGCCCCAGCATTTT
CDR3 length: 16
D gene: -
clone size: -
V gene: TRBV19
J gene: TRBJ1-5

CDR3 protein: CAISDGSSSYEQYF
CDR3 DNA: TGTGCCATCAGTGACGGCAGCAGTTCCTACGAGCAGTACTTC
CDR3 length: 14
D gene: -
clone size: -
V gene: TRBV10-3
J gene: TRBJ2-7

CDR3 protein: CASSPDGNGELFF
CDR3 DNA: TGTGCCAGCAGCCCCGATGGCAACGGGGAGCTGTTTTTT
CDR3 length: 13
D gene: -
clone size: -
V gene: TRBV7-3
J gene: TRBJ2-2

CDR3 protein: CASSQGQGDSNQPQHF
CDR3 DNA: TGTGCCAGCAGCCAGGGACAGGGGGATAGCAATCAGCCCCAGCATTTT
CDR3 length: 16
D gene: TRBD1
clone size: -
V gene: TRBV6-6
J gene: TRBJ1-5

CDR3 protein: CASRPTGRSYEQYF
CDR3 DNA: TGTGCCAGCAGGCCCACAGGGCGATCCTACGAGCAGTACTTC
CDR3 length: 14
D gene: -
clone size: -
V gene: TRBV28
J gene: TRBJ2-7

CDR3 protein: CASSRTSGGSQETQYF
CDR3 DNA: TGCGCCAGCAGCCGAACTAGCGGGGGCTCCCAAGAGACCCAGTACTTC
CDR3 length: 16
D gene: TRBD2
clone size: -
V gene: TRBV5-1
J gene: TRBJ2-5

CDR3 protein: CASSYSNTGELFF
CDR3 DNA: TGTGCCAGCAGTTACTCGAACACCGGGGAGCTGTTTTTT
CDR3 length: 13
D gene: -
clone size: -
V gene: TRBV6-6
J gene: TRBJ2-2

CDR3 protein: CASSRDRATDTQYF
CDR3 DNA: TGTGCCAGCAGCCGGGACAGGGCCACAGATACGCAGTATTTT
CDR3 length: 14
D gene: TRBD1
clone size: -
V gene: TRBV6-6
J gene: TRBJ2-3

CDR3 protein: CASTPKTSTSTDTQYF
CDR3 DNA: TGTGCCAGCACCCCAAAGACCTCAACTAGCACAGATACGCAGTATTTT
CDR3 length: 16
D gene: -
clone size: -
V gene: TRBV28
J gene: TRBJ2-3

CDR3 protein: CASSYAGQGSPLHF
CDR3 DNA: TGTGCCAGCAGTTACGCGGGACAGGGTTCACCCCTCCACTTT
CDR3 length: 14
D gene: TRBD1
clone size: -
V gene: TRBV6-6
J gene: TRBJ1-6

CDR3 protein: CASSRQENTEAFF
CDR3 DNA: TGTGCCAGCAGTAGACAGGAGAACACTGAAGCTTTCTTT
CDR3 length: 13
D gene: -
clone size: -
V gene: TRBV7-2
J gene: TRBJ1-1

CDR3 protein: CASRGDGTGELFF
CDR3 DNA: TGTGCCAGCAGGGGAGACGGCACCGGGGAGCTGTTTTTT
CDR3 length: 13
D gene: -
clone size: -
V gene: TRBV6-9
J gene: TRBJ2-2

CDR3 protein: CASSSWGVLNEKLFF
CDR3 DNA: TGTGCCAGCAGCTCCTGGGGGGTCCTAAATGAAAAACTGTTTTTT
CDR3 length: 15
D gene: -
clone size: -
V gene: TRBV9
J gene: TRBJ1-4

CDR3 protein: CASSLQVLYEQYF
CDR3 DNA: TGTGCCAGCAGTTTACAGGTACTTTACGAGCAGTACTTC
CDR3 length: 13
D gene: -
clone size: -
V gene: TRBV28
J gene: TRBJ2-7

CDR3 protein: CASSLGLAQETQYF
CDR3 DNA: TGTGCCAGCAGCTTAGGACTAGCCCAAGAGACCCAGTACTTC
CDR3 length: 14
D gene: TRBD2
clone size: few
V gene: TRBV7-9
J gene: TRBJ2-5

CDR3 protein: CASSLEAGVQVWYF
CDR3 DNA: TGCGCCAGCAGCTTGGAGGCCGGGGTCCAAGTCTGGTACTTC
CDR3 length: 14
D gene: -
clone size: -
V gene: TRBV5-1
J gene: TRBJ2-7

CDR3 protein: CAWSGGGIYEQYF
CDR3 DNA: TGTGCCTGGTCTGGCGGCGGAATCTACGAGCAGTACTTC
CDR3 length: 13
D gene: -
clone size: -
V gene: TRBV30
J gene: TRBJ2-7

CDR3 protein: CASSQERDEQFF
CDR3 DNA: TGTGCCAGTAGTCAAGAAAGAGATGAGCAGTTCTTC
CDR3 length: 12
D gene: -
clone size: -
V gene: TRBV19
J gene: TRBJ2-1

CDR3 protein: CASSLHDKNYNEQFF
CDR3 DNA: TGTGCCAGCAGCCTACATGACAAGAACTACAATGAGCAGTTCTTC
CDR3 length: 15
D gene: -
clone size: -
V gene: TRBV9
J gene: TRBJ2-1

CDR3 protein: CASSYRVGSPLHF
CDR3 DNA: TGTGCCAGCAGTTACAGGGTAGGCTCACCCCTCCACTTT
CDR3 length: 13
D gene: -
clone size: -
V gene: TRBV6-5
J gene: TRBJ1-6

CDR3 protein: CASSLHITYNEQFF
CDR3 DNA: TGTGCCAGCAGTTTACACATTACCTACAATGAGCAGTTCTTC
CDR3 length: 14
D gene: -
clone size: -
V gene: TRBV28
J gene: TRBJ2-1

CDR3 protein: CASSQVTGYGTDTQYF
CDR3 DNA: TGTGCCAGCAGTCAAGTTACAGGGTACGGCACAGATACGCAGTATTTT
CDR3 length: 16
D gene: -
clone size: few
V gene: TRBV6-6
J gene: TRBJ2-3

CDR3 protein: CASSPRDNEQFF
CDR3 DNA: TGTGCCAGCAGCCCTAGAGACAATGAGCAGTTCTTC
CDR3 length: 12
D gene: -
clone size: -
V gene: TRBV6-1
J gene: TRBJ2-1